This T cell receptor beta chain was sequenced for a study of CD8 T cells in Susac syndrome. The authors reverse transcribed 0.5 to 1 ug RNA with random hexamers. TCR beta CDR3 was amplified by immunoSEQ multiplex PCR. This amplification extended across 54 Vbeta and 13 Jbeta segments. TCRdb fed the immunoSEQ multiplex PCR reads into MiXCR, producing one record per CDR3 protein. The table lists approximately 110,000 distinct CDR3 sequences, 85% to 95% of them singletons. V was trimmed by 5 bases and J by 1 base, leaving 8 bases between them. Germline V gene sequence: CDR1 MNHEY, CDR2 SVGEGT. The CDR3 length is 14 residues.

Sequenced: CD8+ T cells from PBMCs. This sequence joins TRBV6-2 or TRBV6-3 and TRBJ2-2; D not resolved. The receptor comes from a human donor with multiple sclerosis. CDR3 sequence reads: CASSPRMNTGELFF. The CDR3 nucleotides are TGTGCCAGCAGTCCCCGGATGAACACCGGGGAGCTGTTTTTT.